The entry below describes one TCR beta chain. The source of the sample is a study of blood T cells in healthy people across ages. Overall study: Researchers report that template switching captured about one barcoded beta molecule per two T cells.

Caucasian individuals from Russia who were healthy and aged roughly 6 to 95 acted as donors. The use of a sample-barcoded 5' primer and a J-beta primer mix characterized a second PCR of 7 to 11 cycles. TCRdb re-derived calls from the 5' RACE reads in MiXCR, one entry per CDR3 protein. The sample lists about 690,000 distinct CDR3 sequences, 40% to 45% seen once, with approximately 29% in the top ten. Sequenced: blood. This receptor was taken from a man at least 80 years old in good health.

The CDR3 nucleotides are TGTGCCAGCAGCCAGTCCACTAGCGGGAGAGGGGGCTACGAGCAGTACTTC. It translates to CASSQSTSGRGGYEQYF. The V call is TRBV3-1, the J call TRBJ2-7, with 11 bases fitting TRBD2. Germline values: CDR1 LGHDT, CDR2 YNNKEL (reference sequence). Trimming removed 3 bases from V and 3 bases from J; junction bases left unmatched: 10. The CDR3 runs 17 residues.